The 5 T cell receptor beta chains listed next were all sequenced from one sample in a study of human T cells and chemical hapten exposure. Time point defined: patch test 1, 2 weeks after DPC sensitization. As to treatment: therapeutic diphenylcyclopropenone sensitization with weekly scalp DPC. TCRdb redid the calling of the RACE reads with MiXCR, one entry per CDR3 protein. The sample lists approximately 110,000 distinct CDR3 sequences, 9.5% to 11% occurring once. This sample comprised whole blood, obtained in connection with sensitization to the hapten diphenylcyclopropenone (DPC). These receptors all come from a woman aged 40 to 50 with alopecia areata. Some clones in this sample may be carry-over from other donors' samples.

The CDR3 nucleotides are TGCGCCAGCAGTCAACGTCGGACCCCGGGTCTGGACGGGAGGTTCACAGATACGCAGTATTTT. Protein sequence: CASSQRRTPGLDGRFTDTQYF. The chain couples TRBV23-1 to TRBJ2-3; TRBD2 matches at 7 bases. TRBV23-1 is an open reading frame whose function is uncertain. CDR3 size: 21 residues. V gave up 2 bases and J gave up 2 bases; unmatched junction bases: 22.

V gene TRBV29-1 combines with J gene TRBJ1-1; D perhaps matches TRBD1 (5 bases). V was pared by 4 bases and J by 4 bases, with 16 bases between. Per the germline V gene, CDR1 is SQVTM and CDR2 is ANQGSEA. This CDR3 is 14 amino acids long. CDR3 sequence reads: CSVVAPAQGTEAFF. In nucleotides, the CDR3 is TGCAGCGTTGTAGCCCCGGCGCAGGGCACTGAAGCTTTCTTT.

At least ten counts were recorded for this clonotype. This chain uses TRBV10-3 with TRBJ1-6; 9 bases agree with TRBD1. CDR1 ENHRY and CDR2 SYGVKD come from the germline V gene. The CDR3 is made up of 14 amino acids. The V gene end was trimmed by 10 bases and the J gene end by 9 bases; junction bases not matched to a gene: 10. The CDR3 sequence: CATARGQGSSPLHF. CDR3 nucleotide sequence: TGTGCCACCGCTCGCGGACAGGGGAGTTCACCCCTCCACTTT.

There are a few counts of this clonotype. V is TRBV5-1 and J is TRBJ2-1; 13 bases align to TRBD2. Germline loops: CDR1 SGHRS, CDR2 YFSETQ. CDR3 length: 15 amino acids. With 5 bases clipped from V and 8 bases from J, the junction kept 7 bases outside the gene matches. The CDR3 nucleotides read TGCGCCAGCAGTGTTTGGACTAGCGGGAGCGATGAGCAGTTCTTC. Translation: CASSVWTSGSDEQFF. The variable domain in full, completed from reference TRBV5-1 and TRBJ2-1, reads KAGVTQTPRYLIKTRGQQVTLSCSPISGHRSVSWYQQTPGQGLQFLFEYFSETQRNKGNFPGRFSGRQFSNSRSEMNVSTLELGDSALYLCASSVWTSGSDEQFFGPGTRLTVL.

This clonotype has just a few counts. The chain joins TRBV5-4 to TRBJ2-3; 11 bases match TRBD1. The CDR3 totals 16 residues. Unmatched junction bases numbered 9, after V lost 4 bases and J lost 5 bases. From germline, CDR1 is SGHNT and CDR2 YYREEE (reference sequence). In DNA, the CDR3 is TGTGCCAGCAGCACCTGGACAGGGGGCTACGTAGATACGCAGTATTTT. Residues: CASSTWTGGYVDTQYF.